This TCR beta chain originates from a study of CD8+ T cells in alopecia areata. Study-level information: The share of scalp area affected provided the severity score for treated patients.

The germline gives CDR1 SNHLY, CDR2 FYNNEI. The trim removed 4 bases at V and 11 bases at J, leaving 3 bases unmatched. This CDR3 region has 11 residues. Treatment here: oral pan-JAK inhibitor, 5-10 mg twice daily. Punch biopsies of lesional scalp, plus peripheral blood, were taken from alopecia areata patients. Findings and limits, study-wide: Under tofacitinib, fewer expanded CD8+ clones appeared among the top 100 scalp clones. Lesional tissue from the scalp (especially in alopecia totalis/universalis) showed higher clonality than normal scalp.

This clone was counted only a few times. Antigen unknown. Sequencing relied on a cDNA template that was reverse transcribed from extracted RNA. Sequencing used immunoSEQ multiplex PCR; TCRdb keeps in-frame clones, though not all of them. The sample gives approximately 210,000 clones, roughly three fifths of which show up once; around 1.3% is in the top ten. The chain uses TRBV2 and TRBJ1-1; 8 bases align to TRBD1. The material was CD4+ T cells sorted from blood, obtained at approximately week 42, from a patient treated with tofacitinib. This clonotype originated in a human donor with alopecia areata. CDR3 coding DNA: TGTGCCAGCAGTGTGGGGACAGGCGCTTTCTTT. It encodes CASSVGTGAFF.